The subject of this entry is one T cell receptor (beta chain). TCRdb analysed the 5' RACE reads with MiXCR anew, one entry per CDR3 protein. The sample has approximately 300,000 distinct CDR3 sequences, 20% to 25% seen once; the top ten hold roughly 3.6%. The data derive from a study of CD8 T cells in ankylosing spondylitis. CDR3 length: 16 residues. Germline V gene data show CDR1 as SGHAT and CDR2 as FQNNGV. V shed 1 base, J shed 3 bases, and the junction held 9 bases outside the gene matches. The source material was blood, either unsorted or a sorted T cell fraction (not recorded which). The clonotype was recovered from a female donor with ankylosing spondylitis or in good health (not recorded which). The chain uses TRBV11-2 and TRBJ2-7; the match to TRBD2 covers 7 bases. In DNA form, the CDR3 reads TGTGCCAGCAGCTTAGCTCGGGCTAGCGGAAGCTACGAGCAGTACTTC. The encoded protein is CASSLARASGSYEQYF.